A single sample gave rise to the 27 T cell receptor beta chains below, sequenced in a study of CD8+CD57+ T cells in acquired aplastic anemia. The study profiled TCR beta VDJ and CDR3 using genomic DNA as template. MiXCR, run by TCRdb on the reads, gives a single entry per CDR3 protein. The data hold nearly 60,000 distinct CDR3 sequences, with about 56% observed a single time. Patients picked for sequencing had shown CD8+CD57+ cell expansion detected by flow cytometry. Sequencing was carried out using sorted CD4+, CD8+, or CD8+CD57+ T cells (not recorded which) from PBMCs. These receptors all come from a human donor with aplastic anemia.

The rearrangement uses TRBV15 and TRBJ1-6; D remains unclear. The V gene lost 3 bases and the J gene lost 5 bases, with 5 bases spanning the gap. Per germline, CDR1 LNHNV and CDR2 YYDKDF (reference sequence). The CDR3 length is 13 residues. DNA for the CDR3: TGTGCCACCAGCAGCGATCATAATTCACCCCTCCACTTT. Its translation: CATSSDHNSPLHF.

About this clonotype: The conserved phenylalanine or tryptophan is not found at the CDR3 terminus, so this likely reflects a read error. The chain has TRBV10-3 and TRBJ2-2; 7 bases match TRBD1. The J segment lost 0 bases and the V segment lost 0 bases, leaving 1 base of the junction unmatched. Germline CDR1 and CDR2: ENHRY and SYGVKD. The CDR3 covers 16 residues. The CDR3 DNA reads TGTGCCATCAGTGAGTCCGGGACAGCGAACACCGGGGAGCTGTTTCTT. Its protein is CAISESGTANTGELFL.

In nucleotides, the CDR3 is TGCGCCAGCAGCTACAGGATGAACACTGAAGCTTTCTTT. It codes for CASSYRMNTEAFF. V is TRBV5-1 and J is TRBJ1-1, with a weak D call TRBD1 (5 bases). V was shortened by 3 bases and J by 0 bases, with 6 bases between the two germline ends. Germline V CDR1 and CDR2: SGHRS, YFSETQ. The CDR3 is 13 residues long.

The chain has TRBV5-6 and TRBJ1-5; no definite D call. CDR3 length equals 14 residues. Trimming pared 2 bases from V and 6 bases from J, leaving 12 bases between. The germline V gene encodes CDR1 SGHDT and CDR2 YYEEEE. CDR3 residues: CASSLPGETQPQHF. CDR3 nucleotides: TGTGCCAGCAGCTTACCCGGGGAAACTCAGCCCCAGCATTTT.

This clonotype has only a few counts. J is TRBJ1-1 and V is TRBV7-2; D gene unclear. This CDR3 has 13 amino acids. V lost 3 bases and J 1 base, leaving 6 bases between the germline ends. CDR1 is SGHTA, CDR2 FQGNSA, per germline. This chain's CDR3 is CASSLVQNTEAFF. The DNA for the CDR3 is TGTGCCAGCAGCTTGGTTCAGAACACTGAAGCTTTCTTT.

This clonotype appeared many times. The V and J genes are TRBV4-1 and TRBJ2-3; D might be TRBD2 (5 bases). CDR3 length equals 14 residues. Between the trimmed V and J ends, which lost 3 bases and 9 bases, there was a span of 16 bases. Germline assignment: CDR1 MGHRA and CDR2 YSYEKL. The CDR3 nucleotides read TGCGCCAGCAGCCAGGGGAGAGGTTCTGGAACGCAGTATTTT. Protein sequence: CASSQGRGSGTQYF.

The rearrangement joins TRBV6-2 or TRBV6-3 to TRBJ2-1; 7 bases line up with TRBD2. This CDR3 is built from 17 residues. CDR1 MNHEY and CDR2 SVGEGT come from the germline V gene. J was trimmed by 2 bases and V by 0 bases; bases with no gene match: 7. The CDR3 loop reads CASSYSIGAGAYNEQFF. The CDR3 DNA reads as TGTGCCAGCAGTTACTCGATTGGGGCGGGGGCCTACAATGAGCAGTTCTTC.

The rearrangement links TRBV25-1 to TRBJ1-2; tentatively, D is TRBD1 (5 bases). The germline gives CDR1 MGHDK, CDR2 SYGVNS. Trimming left V 6 bases short and J 5 bases short, with 16 bases between. This CDR3 has 14 residues. Written as DNA, the CDR3 is TGTGCCAGCAGATCCGACAGAGGAATATATGGCTACACCTTC. This translates into CASRSDRGIYGYTF.

The chain recombines TRBV29-1 with TRBJ1-1, with D maybe TRBD1 (5 bases). Germline V gives CDR1 SQVTM, CDR2 ANQGSEA. CDR3 length: 13 amino acids. Trimming removed 6 bases at V and 1 base at J, with 12 bases between. The CDR3 here is CSVHLGGNTEAFF. As DNA, the CDR3 is TGCAGCGTCCATCTCGGGGGGAACACTGAAGCTTTCTTT.

The chain carries TRBV15 and TRBJ1-3; the match to TRBD1 covers 7 bases. Unmatched junction bases numbered 5, after V lost 5 bases and J lost 1 base. CDR3 size: 15 residues. Germline V lookup: CDR1 LNHNV, CDR2 YYDKDF (reference sequence). The CDR3 region has the DNA TGTGCCACCAGCTGGAAGGACAGGTCTGGAAACACCATATATTTT. Translated: CATSWKDRSGNTIYF.

In this sample, this clonotype turned up a few times. The CDR3 spells CASSTGQNNSPLHF. CDR3 nucleotide sequence: TGTGCCAGTAGTACCGGACAGAATAATTCACCCCTCCACTTT. V is TRBV19 and J is TRBJ1-6; D possibly corresponds to TRBD1 (6 bases). The CDR3 covers 14 residues. Trimming took off 4 bases at V and 5 bases at J, with 9 bases between the two ends. Per germline, CDR1 LNHDA and CDR2 SQIVND (reference sequence).

The gene calls are TRBV19 and TRBJ1-1; D is unresolved. The CDR3 is 10 residues long. The germline V gene encodes CDR1 LNHDA and CDR2 SQIVND (reference sequence). V was clipped by 10 bases and J by 5 bases, with 8 bases between them. CDR3 nucleotides: TGTGCCACCCGGGCAACTGAAGCTTTCTTT. This codes for CATRATEAFF.

The chain uses TRBV19 and TRBJ1-5; D is undetermined. Trimming left V 3 bases short and J 5 bases short, with 14 bases between. Germline values: CDR1 LNHDA, CDR2 SQIVND (reference sequence). The CDR3 covers 15 residues. CDR3 nucleotides: TGTGCCAGTAGTATTCGGGGAAAGGTGGATCAGCCCCAGCATTTT. It translates to CASSIRGKVDQPQHF.

The chain combines TRBV7-8 with TRBJ2-3; D is ambiguous. Germline V gives CDR1 SGHVS, CDR2 FQNEAQ. CDR3 length: 13 amino acids. Trimming shortened V by 1 base and J by 5 bases, and 7 bases separated the two germline ends. The CDR3 coding sequence is TGTGCCAGCAGCTTAGGAGCTGGAGATACGCAGTATTTT. The encoded protein is CASSLGAGDTQYF.

This clonotype showed up many times. The chain has TRBV4-1 and TRBJ2-7, with TRBD2 identical over 7 bases. CDR3 length equals 18 residues. Germline CDR1 and CDR2: MGHRA and YSYEKL. The junction had 14 bases not matched to a gene; V was cut back by 0 bases and J by 3 bases. The CDR3 here is CASSQEGGSGAGGYEQYF. CDR3 in DNA: TGCGCCAGCAGCCAAGAGGGAGGGAGCGGTGCTGGAGGCTACGAGCAGTACTTC.

The V gene is TRBV10-1, the J gene TRBJ1-3; 8 bases are a match to TRBD1. Germline CDR1 reads WNHNN; CDR2 reads SYGVQD (reference sequence). The CDR3 runs 13 residues. Trimming took 7 bases from V and 3 from J; bases not matched to a gene: 2. CDR3 protein: CASKTGDGNTIYF. In DNA, the CDR3 is TGCGCCAGCAAGACAGGGGATGGAAACACCATATATTTT.

This clonotype was observed a handful of times. The V and J genes are TRBV28 and TRBJ1-1; D possibly corresponds to TRBD1 (5 bases). The germline gives CDR1 MDHEN, CDR2 SYDVKM. The length of the CDR3 is 12 residues. V was clipped by 4 bases and J by 14 bases, with 17 bases between them. In nucleotides, the CDR3 is TGTGCCAGCAGTTCGGGACCCCCAAATGAGTTCTTT. This translates into CASSSGPPNEFF.

This clonotype was seen ten or more times. The V and J genes are TRBV11-2 and TRBJ2-4; tentative D call: TRBD1 (6 bases). CDR1 SGHAT and CDR2 FQNNGV come from the germline V gene. There are 12 residues in the CDR3. V lost 3 bases, J lost 6 bases, and 6 bases lay in between. The CDR3 reads CASSLTGNIQYF. The CDR3 nucleotides read TGTGCCAGCAGCTTGACAGGAAACATTCAGTACTTC.

This clonotype appeared many times. V gene TRBV5-5 combines with J gene TRBJ1-5, with 8 bases lining up with TRBD1. CDR3 length: 16 residues. Trimming removed 0 bases from V and 6 bases from J; junction bases left unmatched: 8. Germline V lookup: CDR1 SGHKS, CDR2 YYEKEE (reference sequence). CDR3 residues: CASSLGSGGAGQPQHF. The CDR3, as DNA: TGTGCCAGCAGCTTGGGGTCAGGGGGCGCGGGTCAGCCCCAGCATTTT.

V is TRBV19 and J is TRBJ1-2; no clear D. This CDR3 is built from 13 residues. V gave up 6 bases and J gave up 14 bases, with 22 bases separating them. The germline CDR1 and CDR2 sequences are LNHDA and SQIVND (reference sequence). CDR3 DNA: TGTGCCAGTAGCCCACTGGGCAGCCCTCCGGATACCTTC. Protein: CASSPLGSPPDTF.

The chain has TRBV20-1 and TRBJ1-5; possible D gene TRBD1, 5 bases. Trimming left V 5 bases short and J 5 bases short, with 13 bases between. Germline values: CDR1 DFQATT, CDR2 SNEGSKA (reference sequence). This CDR3 contains 13 residues. CDR3 DNA sequence: TGCAGTGCTTCTAACCCAGGGTATCAGCCCCAGCATTTT. Amino acids: CSASNPGYQPQHF.

This chain uses TRBV10-2 with TRBJ2-7; the D gene could be TRBD1 or TRBD2 (6 bases each). Germline-derived CDR1 and CDR2 are WSHSY and SAAADI. The CDR3 sequence is 15 residues long. Trimming stripped 0 bases from V and 4 bases from J, with 13 bases between. The CDR3 here is CASSESRGEWYEQYF. CDR3 DNA: TGCGCCAGCAGTGAGTCGAGGGGGGAATGGTACGAGCAGTACTTC.

The chain uses TRBV24-1 and TRBJ2-7, with 7 nucleotides matching TRBD2. This CDR3 comprises 14 residues. CDR1 KGHDR and CDR2 SFDVKD come from the germline V gene. The V gene end was trimmed by 9 bases and the J gene end by 7 bases; junction bases not matched to a gene: 14. The CDR3: CATSLATSLREQYV. The CDR3, as DNA: TGTGCCACCTCCTTGGCGACTAGCTTGAGGGAGCAGTACGTC.

The chain couples TRBV3-1 to TRBJ2-3; no definite D call. The V gene's germline CDR1 is LGHDT and CDR2 YNNKEL (reference sequence). This CDR3 has 18 residues. The V end lost 0 bases, the J end lost 2 bases, and 18 bases lay between the germline ends. The CDR3 sequence is CASSQDLQTDSSTDTQYF. Here the CDR3 DNA reads TGTGCCAGCAGCCAAGATCTACAGACCGATTCTTCCACAGATACGCAGTATTTT.

In this sample, this clonotype turned up many times. The CDR3 loop reads CASSHLNTGDPDYGYTF. CDR3 sequence (DNA): TGTGCCAGCAGCCACCTCAACACAGGGGATCCGGACTATGGCTACACCTTC. The chain employs TRBV14 and TRBJ1-2; 7 nucleotides line up with TRBD1. This CDR3 is 17 amino acids long. J was trimmed by 3 bases and V by 3 bases; bases with no gene match: 13. From germline, CDR1 is SGHDN and CDR2 FVKESK. Together with reference TRBV14 and TRBJ1-2, the CDR3 gives the full variable domain: EAGVTQFPSHSVIEKGQTVTLRCDPISGHDNLYWYRRVMGKEIKFLLHFVKESKQDESGMPNNRFLAERTGGTYSTLKVQPAELEDSGVYFCASSHLNTGDPDYGYTFGSGTRLTVV.

The rearrangement joins TRBV7-3 to TRBJ1-6; D may be TRBD1 (5 bases). CDR3 size: 14 residues. The V and J ends lost 10 bases and 5 bases respectively, with 15 bases between them. In germline, CDR1 is SGHTA, CDR2 FQGTGA. CDR3 amino acids: CATSAGLDNSPLHF. In nucleotides, the CDR3 is TGTGCCACTTCGGCAGGGCTAGATAATTCACCCCTCCACTTT.

About this clonotype itself: This likely comes from a read error, as the CDR3 has no conserved phenylalanine or tryptophan at its end. The chain carries TRBV10-2 and TRBJ2-1; tentatively, D is TRBD1 or TRBD2 (5 bases each). Trimming left V 8 bases short and J 0 bases short, with 17 bases between. Germline values: CDR1 WSHSY, CDR2 SAAADI. The CDR3 length is 16 residues. The CDR3 nucleotides are TGCGCCAGCCGCTCCTCCCGGGGCCCCTCCTACAATGAGCAGTTCCTC. As protein: CASRSSRGPSYNEQFL.